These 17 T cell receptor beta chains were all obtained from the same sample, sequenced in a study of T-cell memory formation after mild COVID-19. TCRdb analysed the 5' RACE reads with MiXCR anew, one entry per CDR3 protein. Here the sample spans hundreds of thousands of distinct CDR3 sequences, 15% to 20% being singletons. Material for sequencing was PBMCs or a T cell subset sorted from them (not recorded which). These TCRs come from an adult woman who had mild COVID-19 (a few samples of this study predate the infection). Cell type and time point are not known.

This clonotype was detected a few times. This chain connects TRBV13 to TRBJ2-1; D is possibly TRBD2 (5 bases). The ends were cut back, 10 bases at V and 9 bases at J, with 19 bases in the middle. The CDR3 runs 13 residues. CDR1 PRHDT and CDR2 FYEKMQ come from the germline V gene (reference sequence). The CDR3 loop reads CATTSGARSEQFF. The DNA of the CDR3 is TGTGCCACCACTAGTGGAGCTAGGAGTGAGCAGTTCTTC. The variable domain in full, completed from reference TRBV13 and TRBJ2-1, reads AAGVIQSPRHLIKEKRETATLKCYPIPRHDTVYWYQQGPGQDPQFLISFYEKMQSDKGSIPDRFSAQQFSDYHSELNMSSLELGDSALYFCATTSGARSEQFFGPGTRLTVL.

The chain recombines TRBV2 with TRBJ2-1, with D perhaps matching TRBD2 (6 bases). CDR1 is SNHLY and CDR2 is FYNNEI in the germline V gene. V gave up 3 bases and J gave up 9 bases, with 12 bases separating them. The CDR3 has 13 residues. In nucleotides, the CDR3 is TGTGCCAGCAGTGATTTACTAGCTGGTGAGCAGTTCTTC. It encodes CASSDLLAGEQFF.

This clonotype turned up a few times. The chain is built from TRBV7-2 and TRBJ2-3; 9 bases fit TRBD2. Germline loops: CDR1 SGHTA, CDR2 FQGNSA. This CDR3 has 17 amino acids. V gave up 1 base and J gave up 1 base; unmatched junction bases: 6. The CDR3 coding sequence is TGTGCCAGCAGCTTAGGTAGCGGGAGATACCGCACAGATACGCAGTATTTT. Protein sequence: CASSLGSGRYRTDTQYF.

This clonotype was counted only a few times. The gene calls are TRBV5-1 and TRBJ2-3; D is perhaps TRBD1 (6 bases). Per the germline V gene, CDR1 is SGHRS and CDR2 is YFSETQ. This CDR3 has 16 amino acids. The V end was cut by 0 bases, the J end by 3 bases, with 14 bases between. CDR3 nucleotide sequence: TGCGCCAGCAGCTTGGCCCTCAGGGGTGAGACAGATACGCAGTATTTT. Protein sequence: CASSLALRGETDTQYF.

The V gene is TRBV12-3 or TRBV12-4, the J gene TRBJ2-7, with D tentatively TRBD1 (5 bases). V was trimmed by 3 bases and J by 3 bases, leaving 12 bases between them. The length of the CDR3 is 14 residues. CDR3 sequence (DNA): TGTGCCAGCAGTTTTCGACAGAACGACTACGAGCAGTACTTC. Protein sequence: CASSFRQNDYEQYF.

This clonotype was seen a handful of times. The CDR3 region has the DNA TGTGCCAGCAGCTCTTCTCGGGCTCGGGGGACGGAATACTTC. Translated: CASSSSRARGTEYF. This sequence joins TRBV5-8 and TRBJ2-7, with D possibly matching TRBD2 (6 bases). Trimming cost V 3 bases and J 13 bases, with 23 bases left between them. CDR1 is SGHTS, CDR2 YDEGEE, per germline. The CDR3 covers 14 residues. Supplemented by reference TRBV5-8 and TRBJ2-7, the full variable domain reads EAGVTQSPTHLIKTRGQQATLRCSPISGHTSVYWYQQALGLGLQFLLWYDEGEERNRGNFPPRFSGRQFPNYSSELNVNALELEDSALYLCASSSSRARGTEYFGPGTRLTVT.

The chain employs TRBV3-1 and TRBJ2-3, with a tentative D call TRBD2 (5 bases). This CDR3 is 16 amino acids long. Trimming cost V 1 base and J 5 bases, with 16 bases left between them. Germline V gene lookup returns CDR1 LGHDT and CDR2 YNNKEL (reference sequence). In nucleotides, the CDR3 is TGTGCCAGCAGCCAAGTACAACGTTCCCGGGGAGATACGCAGTATTTT. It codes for CASSQVQRSRGDTQYF.

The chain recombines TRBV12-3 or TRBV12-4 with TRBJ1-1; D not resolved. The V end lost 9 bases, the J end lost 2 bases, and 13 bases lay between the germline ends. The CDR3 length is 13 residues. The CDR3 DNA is TGTGCCAGTATCCAAGGACCAAACACTGAAGCTTTCTTT. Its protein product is CASIQGPNTEAFF.

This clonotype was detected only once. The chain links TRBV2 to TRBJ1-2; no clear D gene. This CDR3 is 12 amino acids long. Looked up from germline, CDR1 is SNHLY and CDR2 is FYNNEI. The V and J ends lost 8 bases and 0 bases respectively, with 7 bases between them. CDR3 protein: CASHKANYGYTF. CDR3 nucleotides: TGTGCCAGCCACAAAGCTAACTATGGCTACACCTTC.

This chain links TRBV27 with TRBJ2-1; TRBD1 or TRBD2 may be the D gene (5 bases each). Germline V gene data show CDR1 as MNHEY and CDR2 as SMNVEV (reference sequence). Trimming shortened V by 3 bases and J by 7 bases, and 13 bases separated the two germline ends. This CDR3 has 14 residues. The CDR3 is CASSFEGFWNEQFF. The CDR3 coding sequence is TGTGCCAGCAGTTTTGAGGGGTTCTGGAATGAGCAGTTCTTC.

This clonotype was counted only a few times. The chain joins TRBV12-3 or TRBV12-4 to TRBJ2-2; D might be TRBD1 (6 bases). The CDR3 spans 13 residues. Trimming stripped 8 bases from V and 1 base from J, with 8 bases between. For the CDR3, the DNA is TGTGCCAGCGCACAGGGGAACACCGGGGAGCTGTTTTTT. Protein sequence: CASAQGNTGELFF.

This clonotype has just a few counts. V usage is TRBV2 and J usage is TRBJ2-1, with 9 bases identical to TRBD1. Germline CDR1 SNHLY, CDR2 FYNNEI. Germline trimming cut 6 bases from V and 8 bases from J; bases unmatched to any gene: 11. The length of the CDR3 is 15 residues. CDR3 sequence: CASRQRGQGSDEQFF. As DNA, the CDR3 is TGTGCCAGCAGGCAAAGGGGACAGGGCTCGGATGAGCAGTTCTTC.

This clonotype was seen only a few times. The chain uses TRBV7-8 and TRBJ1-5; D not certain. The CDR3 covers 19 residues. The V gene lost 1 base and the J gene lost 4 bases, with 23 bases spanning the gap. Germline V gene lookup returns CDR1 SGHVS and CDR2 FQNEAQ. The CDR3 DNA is TGTGCCAGCAGCTTAGTCGCAACGGGCCCGGTTGTAGTAAATCAGCCCCAGCATTTT. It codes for CASSLVATGPVVVNQPQHF. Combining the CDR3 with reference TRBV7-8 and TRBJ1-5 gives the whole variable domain GAGVSQSPRYKVAKRGQDVALRCDPISGHVSLFWYQQALGQGPEFLTYFQNEAQLDKSGLPSDRFFAERPEGSVSTLKIQRTQQEDSAVYLCASSLVATGPVVVNQPQHFGDGTRLSIL.

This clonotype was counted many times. For the CDR3, the DNA is TGTGCCAGCAGCACCCGGACGGGCTACGAGCAGTACTTC. Translation: CASSTRTGYEQYF. This rearrangement joins TRBV7-2 to TRBJ2-7; D gene uncertain. Trimming cost V 5 bases and J 3 bases, with 11 bases left between them. CDR1 SGHTA and CDR2 FQGNSA come from the germline V gene. This CDR3 is built from 13 residues.

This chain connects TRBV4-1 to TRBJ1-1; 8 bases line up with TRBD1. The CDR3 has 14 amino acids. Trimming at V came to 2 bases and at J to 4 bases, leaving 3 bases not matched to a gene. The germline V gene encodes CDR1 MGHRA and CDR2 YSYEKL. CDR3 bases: TGCGCCAGCAGCCAACAGACAGGGGTCACTGAAGCTTTCTTT. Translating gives CASSQQTGVTEAFF.

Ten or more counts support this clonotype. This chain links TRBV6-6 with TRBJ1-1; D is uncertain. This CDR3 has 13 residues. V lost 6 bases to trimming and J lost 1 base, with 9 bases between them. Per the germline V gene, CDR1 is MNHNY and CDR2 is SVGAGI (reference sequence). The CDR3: CASSEGQNTEAFF. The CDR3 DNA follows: TGTGCCAGCAGCGAGGGTCAGAACACTGAAGCTTTCTTT.

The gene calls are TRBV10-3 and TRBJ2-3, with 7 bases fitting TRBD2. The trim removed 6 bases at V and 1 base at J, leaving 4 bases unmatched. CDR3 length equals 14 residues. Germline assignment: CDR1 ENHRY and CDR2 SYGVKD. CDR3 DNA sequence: TGTGCCATCAGAGAAGCGGGGCGCACAGATACGCAGTATTTT. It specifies CAIREAGRTDTQYF.